This entry lists 25 T cell receptor beta chains sequenced from one sample in a study of a mutant IDH1 vaccine in newly diagnosed glioma. No antigens are known for them. Method: immunoSEQ multiplex PCR; TCRdb's copy keeps in-frame clones and lacks some. Of roughly 72,000 clones detected, 91% appear once; the ten largest clones hold 0.55% to 0.65%. Specified time point: week 5, during vaccination. In the vaccine, a single dose held 300 ug of the mutant IDH1 20-mer peptide, along with topical imiquimod. The sample consisted of PBMCs, taken from a glioma patient whose treatment included an IDH1 peptide vaccine. These receptors were taken from a woman in her 50s with glioma.

The chain couples TRBV7-3 to TRBJ1-4; 7 nucleotides align to TRBD1. The CDR3 runs 15 residues. The germline gives CDR1 SGHTA, CDR2 FQGTGA. V shed 6 bases and J 5 bases; nucleotides not matched to a gene: 9. This chain's CDR3 is CASRATRDRNEKLFF. CDR3 DNA: TGTGCCAGCAGAGCTACGCGGGACAGAAATGAAAAACTGTTTTTT.

Here the CDR3 DNA reads TGTGCCAGCAGCTCCCGTCAGGAGAGACTAGCGGGACACGAGCAGTTCTTC. This gives the protein CASSSRQERLAGHEQFF. This chain uses TRBV7-9 with TRBJ2-1; 11 bases map to TRBD2. The CDR3 totals 17 residues. Germline assignment: CDR1 SEHNR and CDR2 FQNEAQ (reference sequence). V lost 4 bases, J lost 10 bases, and 15 bases stayed unmatched.

This clone was seen only once. This chain links TRBV10-3 with TRBJ2-1; 12 bases agree with TRBD2. This CDR3 has 15 residues. The V gene's germline CDR1 is ENHRY and CDR2 SYGVKD. J lost 6 bases, V lost 4 bases, and 4 bases had no gene match. CDR3 bases: TGTGCCATCAGTGGGGGACTAGCGGGTATCAATGAGCAGTTCTTC. It translates to CAISGGLAGINEQFF.

This chain links TRBV27 with TRBJ2-7; D is possibly TRBD1 (5 bases). The V gene's germline CDR1 is MNHEY and CDR2 SMNVEV (reference sequence). The CDR3 has 15 residues. Trimming left V 0 bases short and J 4 bases short, with 13 bases between. The chain's CDR3 is CASSLSQGGLYEQYF. The CDR3 region has the DNA TGTGCCAGCAGTTTATCCCAGGGTGGGTTGTACGAGCAGTACTTC.

The chain couples TRBV7-8 to TRBJ2-7; a possible D gene is TRBD2 (6 bases). CDR1 SGHVS and CDR2 FQNEAQ come from the germline V gene. The length of the CDR3 is 16 residues. With 1 base removed from V and 2 bases from J, the gap between germline ends came to 15 bases. The CDR3 region is CASSLGPAGTTYEQYF. The CDR3 DNA reads TGTGCCAGCAGCTTAGGCCCCGCGGGGACCACCTACGAGCAGTACTTC. Complete variable domain (other parts from reference TRBV7-8 and TRBJ2-7): GAGVSQSPRYKVAKRGQDVALRCDPISGHVSLFWYQQALGQGPEFLTYFQNEAQLDKSGLPSDRFFAERPEGSVSTLKIQRTQQEDSAVYLCASSLGPAGTTYEQYFGPGTRLTVT.

The chain carries TRBV19 and TRBJ2-6; D gene unclear. V was shortened by 3 bases and J by 0 bases, with 12 bases between the two germline ends. The CDR3 loop spans 17 amino acids. Germline V lookup: CDR1 LNHDA, CDR2 SQIVND (reference sequence). Here the CDR3 reads CASSIKPGNSGANVLTF. CDR3 in DNA: TGTGCCAGTAGTATTAAGCCGGGCAACTCTGGGGCCAACGTCCTGACTTTC.

The chain couples TRBV27 to TRBJ2-1; 8 bases fit TRBD1. The germline V gene has CDR1 MNHEY and CDR2 SMNVEV (reference sequence). V lost 7 bases, J lost 4 bases, and 12 bases stayed unmatched. This CDR3 has 16 residues. CDR3 DNA: TGTGCCAGCACCCCGAGGTCCAGGGGGCTTTACAATGAGCAGTTCTTC. Its protein product is CASTPRSRGLYNEQFF.

The V and J genes are TRBV4-2 and TRBJ2-5, with TRBD1 identical over 9 bases. With V trimmed by 1 base and J by 3 bases, 0 bases remained unmatched. There are 14 residues in the CDR3. CDR1 and CDR2 from the germline V gene are LGHNA and YNFKEQ. The CDR3 nucleotides read TGTGCCAGCAGCCAAGGGACAGGGGAAGAGACCCAGTACTTC. The encoded protein is CASSQGTGEETQYF.

This clone was seen more than once but under ten times. The chain carries TRBV5-1 and TRBJ2-1; no reliable D call. Germline V lookup: CDR1 SGHRS, CDR2 YFSETQ. This CDR3 contains 12 residues. V dropped 0 bases and J dropped 6 bases, with 4 bases sitting between them. The CDR3 coding sequence is TGCGCCAGCAGCTTGGGGTCCAATGAGCAGTTCTTC. This codes for CASSLGSNEQFF.

The V gene is TRBV5-1, the J gene TRBJ1-1; D unresolved. Trimming removed 0 bases at V and 5 bases at J, with 11 bases between. This CDR3 region has 14 residues. The germline V gene has CDR1 SGHRS and CDR2 YFSETQ. Here the CDR3 reads CASSLDRVETEAFF. DNA of the CDR3: TGCGCCAGCAGCTTGGATCGGGTGGAGACTGAAGCTTTCTTT.

The chain's CDR3 is CASTYGVPTGELFF. In DNA form, the CDR3 reads TGTGCCAGTACCTACGGGGTCCCCACCGGGGAGCTGTTTTTT. The J gene is TRBJ2-2, the V gene TRBV19; D possibly corresponds to TRBD2 (5 bases). Trimming shortened V by 7 bases and J by 4 bases, and 13 bases separated the two germline ends. This CDR3 spans 14 amino acids. Germline values: CDR1 LNHDA, CDR2 SQIVND (reference sequence).

The chain links TRBV4-2 to TRBJ1-2; D is ambiguous. There are 16 residues in the CDR3. Germline V CDR1 and CDR2: LGHNA, YNFKEQ. Trimming cost V 3 bases and J 2 bases, with 16 bases left between them. The CDR3 protein is CASSQGSRAGNYGYTF. DNA for the CDR3: TGTGCCAGCAGCCAGGGGTCAAGGGCTGGAAACTATGGCTACACCTTC.

The rearrangement joins TRBV28 to TRBJ2-3; TRBD1 matches at 8 bases. Trimming at V came to 4 bases and at J to 4 bases, leaving 16 bases not matched to a gene. There are 18 residues in the CDR3. The germline V gene encodes CDR1 MDHEN and CDR2 SYDVKM. CDR3 protein: CASSSHGTNSGGSDTQYF. As DNA, the CDR3 is TGTGCCAGCAGTTCCCACGGCACCAACTCAGGGGGCTCAGATACGCAGTATTTT.

The chain couples TRBV11-2 to TRBJ2-1; 10 positions match TRBD1. The CDR3 consists of 14 residues. The V segment lost 7 bases and the J segment 4 bases; nucleotides outside the gene matches: 4. Germline loops: CDR1 SGHAT, CDR2 FQNNGV. CDR3 in DNA: TGTGCCAGCATCCCGGGACAGGGGTACAATGAGCAGTTCTTC. Its protein is CASIPGQGYNEQFF.

V is TRBV7-9 and J is TRBJ2-3; D is undetermined. Germline V lookup: CDR1 SEHNR, CDR2 FQNEAQ (reference sequence). The ends were cut back, 4 bases at V and 0 bases at J, with 11 bases in the middle. The length of the CDR3 is 15 residues. The CDR3 here is CASSSLGSSTDTQYF. The CDR3 DNA reads TGTGCCAGCAGCTCCTTGGGTTCTAGCACAGATACGCAGTATTTT.

V is TRBV30 and J is TRBJ1-1, with 8 bases aligning to TRBD1. Per germline, CDR1 GTSNPN and CDR2 SVGIG (reference sequence). The CDR3 contains 14 residues. V lost 2 bases to trimming and J lost 4 bases; unmatched junction nucleotides: 6. CDR3 region: CAWSLQGGGTEAFF. The CDR3 coding sequence is TGTGCCTGGAGTTTACAGGGGGGGGGCACTGAAGCTTTCTTT.

The chain carries TRBV5-1 and TRBJ2-7, with 7 bases fitting TRBD1. The CDR3 runs to 14 residues. Germline V gene data show CDR1 as SGHRS and CDR2 as YFSETQ. V was clipped by 0 bases and J by 6 bases; unmatched bases: 6. CDR3 in DNA: TGCGCCAGCAGCTTGGGACAGGGAAGTGGCGAGCAGTACTTC. Protein product: CASSLGQGSGEQYF.

The chain combines TRBV6-5 with TRBJ2-1; no definite D call. Deletions cut 0 bases from V and 0 bases from J, with 9 bases between. The CDR3 runs 16 residues. The germline gives CDR1 MNHEY, CDR2 SVGAGI. The CDR3 loop reads CASSYSGHSSYNEQFF. The CDR3 bases are TGTGCCAGCAGTTACTCGGGTCATAGCTCCTACAATGAGCAGTTCTTC.

The genes are TRBV5-4 and TRBJ2-1; D unclear. The length of the CDR3 is 13 residues. The germline V gene encodes CDR1 SGHNT and CDR2 YYREEE (reference sequence). V gave up 4 bases and J gave up 1 base, with 6 bases separating them. As DNA, the CDR3 is TGTGCCAGCAGCCCCCGGTCCTACAATGAGCAGTTCTTC. Amino acid sequence: CASSPRSYNEQFF.

This clone was counted a single time. The chain combines TRBV5-3 with TRBJ2-4, with D maybe TRBD1 (5 bases). TRBV5-3 is an ORF for which the function is uncertain. V lost 4 bases and J 8 bases, leaving 13 bases between the germline ends. There are 13 residues in the CDR3. CDR3 sequence reads: CARSRSRVDIQYF. The CDR3 DNA follows: TGTGCCAGAAGCCGCAGCAGGGTGGACATTCAGTACTTC.

This chain links TRBV27 with TRBJ2-2, with D possibly being TRBD2 (6 bases). There are 14 residues in the CDR3. The germline V and J ends were trimmed by 8 bases and 1 base, with 11 bases remaining between them. Germline lookup yields CDR1 MNHEY and CDR2 SMNVEV (reference sequence). This CDR3 reads CASRRGRNTGELFF. CDR3 nucleotide sequence: TGTGCCAGCCGGAGGGGTAGGAACACCGGGGAGCTGTTTTTT.

The CDR3 reads CASSLTREGYGELFF. The CDR3 bases are TGTGCCAGCAGCTTAACGCGGGAGGGGTACGGGGAGCTGTTTTTT. The rearrangement links TRBV7-8 to TRBJ2-2; 9 nucleotides line up with TRBD2. Germline values: CDR1 SGHVS, CDR2 FQNEAQ. The CDR3 extends over 15 amino acids. V lost 2 bases, J lost 7 bases, and 5 bases stayed unmatched.

This chain connects TRBV9 to TRBJ1-6; the match to TRBD1 covers 9 bases. CDR1 SGDLS and CDR2 YYNGEE come from the germline V gene. Trimming cost V 3 bases and J 9 bases; bases outside gene matches: 4. The CDR3 length is 14 residues. In DNA form, the CDR3 reads TGTGCCAGCAGCGCCCGACAGGGGGGTTCACCCCTCCACTTT. Its protein is CASSARQGGSPLHF.

The genes are TRBV28 and TRBJ1-5; D gene ambiguous. CDR3 length equals 14 residues. CDR1 and CDR2 from the germline V gene are MDHEN and SYDVKM. V lost 6 bases, J lost 7 bases, and 16 bases lay in between. The CDR3 bases are TGTGCCAGCAGGGTCGGGCAGAGGTGGCAGCCCCAGCATTTT. The encoded protein is CASRVGQRWQPQHF.

The rearrangement links TRBV6-1 to TRBJ2-1; tentative D call: TRBD2 (5 bases). With 5 bases removed from V and 3 bases from J, the gap between germline ends came to 5 bases. This CDR3 is built from 12 residues. Germline lookup yields CDR1 MNHNS and CDR2 SASEGT. CDR3 region: CASSRGYNEQFF. CDR3 nucleotides: TGTGCCAGCAGTCGGGGCTACAATGAGCAGTTCTTC.